A selection of T cell receptor beta chains follows, all from one sample in a study of cytotoxic CD8 clonotypes in ibrutinib-treated CLL. Some clones are missing from TCRdb's copy, which holds only in-frame ones; the method was immunoSEQ multiplex PCR. The table includes 150,000 to 250,000 clones, approximately 68% detected once. The input for sequencing was PBMCs, taken after 24 months of ibrutinib treatment. Receptors originate from a human donor with chronic lymphocytic leukemia. CDR3s leave out the opening cysteine and the closing phenylalanine or tryptophan. Fields, in order: V gene, D gene, CDR3 protein. A D gene is named only where the DNA matches it firmly.

>TRBV19|TRBD1
ASSIFRGASGNTIY
>TRBV7-8|TRBD2
ASSLVPGGPSYEQY
>TRBV2|TRBD1
ASSGGTAFMNTEAF
>TRBV11-2|TRBD2
ASGGLAKGELF
>TRBV5-1|.
ASSLDGPYNEQF
>TRBV11-2|.
ASSPHGALYEQY
>TRBV4-3|TRBD1
ASSLRQGPYEQY
>TRBV5-1|TRBD1
ASSRGQGNYEQY
>TRBV7-6|TRBD2
ASSPNHLLAAGYNEQF
>TRBV5-1|TRBD1
ASSEPGQGDGYT
>TRBV11-3|TRBD1
ASSSGQGSTGELF
>TRBV19|.
ASMIGRHSYEQY
>TRBV7-9|.
ASSLTGNTIY
>TRBV2|TRBD1
ASTWTGPHEAF
>TRBV4-2|TRBD1
ASSQARDRGNTEAF
>TRBV2|TRBD1
ASMGDRASQPQH
>TRBV25-1|TRBD1
ASSPDGGTGDNEQF
>TRBV11-2|.
ASSSIWSGSYEQY
>TRBV27|.
ASRLSAGELF
>TRBV18|TRBD2
ASSPGTSGEQY
>TRBV5-6|TRBD1
ASSPGTGESLTEAF
>TRBV7-2|TRBD2
ASSYQRAGGYSTDTQY
>TRBV28|TRBD1
ASTPPGGVDEQY
>TRBV10-3|.
AISGHALNTEAF
>TRBV2|.
ASGAGNYGYT
>TRBV6-6|.
ASSYGGPSYEQY
>TRBV30|TRBD2
AWSVLGTNSDEQF
>TRBV25-1|TRBD2
ASSSNSGTSITGELF
>TRBV19|TRBD1
ASGTEGAIGELF
>TRBV2|TRBD1
ASSEVLDRGADTQY
>TRBV7-9|.
ASSPSSSPVNTEAF
>TRBV19|.
ASTRRAGELF
>TRBV18|TRBD2
ASSPPGLAGGTDTQY
>TRBV9|.
ASSAPRGTGELF
>TRBV18|.
ASSPPSEPYEQY
>TRBV5-1|.
ASSLRGWEQF
>TRBV2|.
ASSQGPMNTEAF
>TRBV28|TRBD1
ASSDFTGAGTEAF
>TRBV7-9|.
ASSYVPSYNEQF
>TRBV6-1|.
ASSELKVEQY
>TRBV5-1|.
ASSPYSGDYGYT
>TRBV7-9|TRBD1
ASSLTGTGNEAF
>TRBV4-2|.
ASSQSYQSLGGDTQY
>TRBV6-5|.
ASSYAPGTGELF
>TRBV28|.
ASTDTGGPDTQY
>TRBV30|TRBD1
AWSETGGEAF
>TRBV4-1|TRBD1
ASSQGNRGRTEAF
>TRBV15|TRBD1
ATSRDRAENTEAF
>TRBV4-3|.
ASSQDMGNQPQH
>TRBV11-2|TRBD2
ASSFPGLAIPGELF
>TRBV30|TRBD1
AWHGQGGETQY
>TRBV30|TRBD1
AWIGGPTGELF
>TRBV18|.
ASSPPGGTENIQY
>TRBV6-5|TRBD1
ASRQGALGNQPQH
>TRBV5-4|.
ASSLVGGLYGYT
>TRBV9|.
ASSPHTNTGELF
>TRBV5-1|.
ASSFQGATDTQY
>TRBV11-3|TRBD1
ASSSNTGETEAF
>TRBV30|TRBD1
AWSRGTGGFFSHLNTEAF